These T cell receptor beta chains were read from a single sample in a study of T cells after somatic rescue of genetic block. Clones were read by immunoSEQ multiplex PCR, and TCRdb kept only the in-frame ones, dropping some. The top ten hold 2.5% to 3.5% of the sample, which has about 70,000 clones, under 95% seen once. Sequenced: peripheral blood mononuclear cells (PBMCs). Receptors were obtained from a man aged 40-55 years. CDR3s include the opening cysteine and the closing phenylalanine or tryptophan. D genes are given only for firm matches. Size is omitted from some rows. Given values are once, few, many or a class for expanded clones.

NA,TRBJ2-5,NA,TRBV15,CATSRGSLETQYF,TGTGCCACCAGCAGAGGGTCCCTAGAGACCCAGTACTTC
NA,TRBJ2-5,NA,TRBV7-3,CASSAGPQETQYF,TGTGCCAGCAGCGCGGGACCCCAAGAGACCCAGTACTTC
TRBD1,TRBJ2-7,NA,TRBV2,CASSELGQGVYEQYF,TGTGCCAGCAGTGAACTGGGACAGGGGGTCTACGAGCAGTACTTC
NA,TRBJ2-1,few,TRBV10-1,CASSGQRGINYNEQFF,TGCGCCAGCAGTGGCCAACGAGGGATTAACTACAATGAGCAGTTCTTC
TRBD2,TRBJ2-1,NA,TRBV27,CASSPRSGREVSYNEQFF,TGTGCCAGCAGTCCCCGATCCGGGCGGGAGGTATCCTACAATGAGCAGTTCTTC
NA,TRBJ1-4,NA,TRBV15,CATSRVGAYANEKLFF,TGTGCCACCAGCAGAGTAGGGGCATACGCAAATGAAAAACTGTTTTTT
TRBD1,TRBJ1-5,NA,TRBV15,CATSTRDRGWNQPQHF,TGTGCCACCAGCACTAGGGACAGGGGTTGGAATCAGCCCCAGCATTTT
NA,TRBJ2-1,once,TRBV10-1,CASSESDRPPYNEQFF,TGCGCCAGCAGTGAGTCAGACAGGCCACCCTACAATGAGCAGTTCTTC
NA,TRBJ1-2,NA,TRBV5-5,CASSLAVAGVYGYTF,TGTGCCAGCAGCTTGGCCGTGGCAGGGGTTTATGGCTACACCTTC
NA,TRBJ2-1,NA,TRBV6-1,CASSSSINEQFF,TGTGCCAGCAGTTCCTCTATCAATGAGCAGTTCTTC
NA,TRBJ1-5,NA,TRBV28,CASSLAGAANQPQHF,TGTGCCAGCAGTTTGGCAGGGGCGGCCAATCAGCCCCAGCATTTT
NA,TRBJ1-3,NA,TRBV9,CASSAGWDGNTIYF,TGTGCCAGCAGCGCAGGGTGGGATGGAAACACCATATATTTT
NA,TRBJ1-1,NA,TRBV13,CASSLVAGYTEAFF,TGTGCCAGCAGCTTAGTCGCAGGTTACACTGAAGCTTTCTTT
NA,TRBJ2-3,NA,TRBV7-2,CASSRLAGTDTQYF,TGTGCCAGCAGCCGGCTGGCTGGCACAGATACGCAGTATTTT
NA,TRBJ1-5,NA,TRBV6-6,CASSYSQGEQPQHF,TGTGCCAGCAGTTACTCCCAGGGTGAACAGCCCCAGCATTTT
NA,TRBJ1-6,NA,TRBV29-1,CSAKYNDSPLHF,TGCAGCGCTAAATACAACGATTCACCCCTCCACTTT
TRBD2,TRBJ2-7,NA,TRBV2,CASRLAGYEQYF,TGTGCCAGCAGACTAGCGGGATACGAGCAGTACTTC
NA,TRBJ2-3,NA,TRBV19,CASSIDPFSPVSTDTQYF,TGTGCCAGTAGTATAGACCCCTTTTCCCCCGTTAGCACAGATACGCAGTATTTT
NA,TRBJ2-3,NA,TRBV2,CASSQLTQYF,TGTGCCAGCAGCCAGCTTACGCAGTATTTT
TRBD2,TRBJ2-2,NA,TRBV10-3,CAIRGLAGGSGGELFF,TGTGCCATCAGAGGACTAGCGGGAGGATCGGGCGGGGAGCTGTTTTTT
TRBD1,TRBJ2-7,NA,TRBV5-4,CASSPDRGEAYEQYF,TGTGCCAGCAGCCCAGACAGGGGGGAGGCCTACGAGCAGTACTTC
NA,TRBJ2-3,NA,TRBV7-3,CASSAGSSDTQYF,TGTGCCAGCAGCGCCGGCAGTTCAGATACGCAGTATTTT
TRBD1,TRBJ2-1,NA,TRBV25-1,CASIAETGVSYNEQFF,TGTGCCAGCATAGCTGAGACAGGGGTCTCCTACAATGAGCAGTTCTTC
TRBD1,TRBJ2-3,NA,TRBV6-1,CASTGGTGSTDTQYF,TGTGCCAGCACCGGAGGGACAGGAAGCACAGATACGCAGTATTTT
TRBD1,TRBJ1-2,once,TRBV7-9,CASSRGQGFYGYTF,TGTGCCAGCAGCCGGGGACAGGGGTTCTATGGCTACACCTTC
NA,TRBJ2-7,NA,TRBV5-1,CASSLGEVAPPDHEQYF,TGCGCCAGCAGCTTGGGAGAAGTGGCACCCCCGGACCACGAGCAGTACTTC
TRBD1,TRBJ2-1,NA,TRBV5-1,CASGQTGLLRDEQFF,TGCGCCAGCGGCCAGACAGGGTTACTCAGGGATGAGCAGTTCTTC
NA,TRBJ2-2,NA,TRBV10-1,CASSENSMAGELFF,TGCGCCAGCAGTGAGAACAGCATGGCCGGGGAGCTGTTTTTT
TRBD1,TRBJ1-1,NA,TRBV11-3,CASSPKTGEVFPDTEAFF,TGTGCCAGCAGCCCTAAGACAGGGGAGGTGTTCCCCGACACTGAAGCTTTCTTT
TRBD1,TRBJ2-7,NA,TRBV7-8,CASSLRDRTYEQYF,TGTGCCAGCAGCTTACGGGACAGAACCTACGAGCAGTACTTC
TRBD2,TRBJ2-1,NA,TRBV4-2,CASSQKGLHSYNEQFF,TGTGCCAGCAGCCAAAAGGGACTACACTCCTACAATGAGCAGTTCTTC
NA,TRBJ2-3,NA,TRBV9,CASSVGVFVSRSTDTQYF,TGTGCCAGCAGCGTAGGAGTCTTTGTTAGCAGGAGCACAGATACGCAGTATTTT
NA,TRBJ2-6,NA,TRBV6-6,CASSLSSGANVLTF,TGTGCCAGCAGTTTGAGCTCTGGGGCCAACGTCCTGACTTTC
NA,TRBJ2-7,NA,TRBV11-2,CASSLLRGSSYEQYF,TGTGCCAGCAGCTTATTAAGGGGATCCTCCTACGAGCAGTACTTC
TRBD1,TRBJ2-7,NA,TRBV28,CASSFSEQGAYYEQYF,TGTGCCAGCAGTTTCTCCGAACAGGGGGCTTACTACGAGCAGTACTTC
NA,TRBJ2-7,NA,TRBV5-4,CASSTGTWGYEQYF,TGTGCCAGCAGCACCGGGACCTGGGGCTACGAGCAGTACTTC
TRBD2,TRBJ2-1,NA,TRBV7-6,CASSHSRTSNGNEQFF,TGTGCCAGCAGCCATTCTCGGACTAGTAATGGCAATGAGCAGTTCTTC
NA,TRBJ1-1,NA,TRBV25-1,CASRGILNTEAFF,TGTGCCAGCAGAGGGATATTGAACACTGAAGCTTTCTTT
TRBD1,TRBJ1-2,NA,TRBV18,CASSQGSGTGHGYTF,TGTGCCAGCTCACAGGGGTCCGGGACAGGGCACGGCTACACCTTC
TRBD2,TRBJ2-7,NA,TRBV27,CASSPHTSGRRAEEQYF,TGTGCCAGCAGTCCCCACACTAGCGGGAGAAGGGCGGAGGAGCAGTACTTC